These 9 T cell receptor beta chains were all obtained from the same sample, sequenced in a study of shared clonotypes between healthy human individuals. Libraries were prepared by immunoSEQ multiplex PCR; TCRdb keeps only in-frame clonotypes and omits some of them. The sample yields about 610,000 clones, around 97% seen once. The sequencing input was naive CD4+ T cells sorted from blood. The subset: CD45RA+ positively selected. The receptors were gathered from a woman in her twenties or thirties in good health.

V usage is TRBV2 and J usage is TRBJ2-6; D is undetermined. Germline CDR1 reads SNHLY; CDR2 reads FYNNEI. The CDR3 sequence is 16 residues long. Trimming shortened V by 6 bases and J by 0 bases, and 12 bases separated the two germline ends. CDR3 nucleotide sequence: TGTGCCAGCAGGAAATTCACCATCTCTGGGGCCAACGTCCTGACTTTC. This gives the protein CASRKFTISGANVLTF.

The V and J genes are TRBV15 and TRBJ1-5; TRBD1 is a possible D gene (5 bases). This CDR3 is built from 16 residues. V was pared by 0 bases and J by 1 base, with 10 bases between. Per germline, CDR1 LNHNV and CDR2 YYDKDF (reference sequence). CDR3 nucleotides: TGTGCCACCAGCAGAGATAGGGGCATGAGCAATCAGCCCCAGCATTTT. Its translation is CATSRDRGMSNQPQHF.

V usage is TRBV7-6 and J usage is TRBJ2-1, with 9 positions matching TRBD2. This CDR3 has 16 residues. V shed 1 base and J 10 bases; nucleotides not matched to a gene: 11. Germline CDR1 is SGHVS and CDR2 is FNYEAQ. This chain's CDR3 is CASSLVRGRGPGEQFF. The CDR3 region has the DNA TGTGCCAGCAGCTTAGTTCGCGGGAGGGGCCCCGGGGAGCAGTTCTTC. Combining the CDR3 with reference TRBV7-6 and TRBJ2-1 gives the whole variable domain GAGVSQSPRYKVTKRGQDVALRCDPISGHVSLYWYRQALGQGPEFLTYFNYEAQQDKSGLPNDRFSAERPEGSISTLTIQRTEQRDSAMYRCASSLVRGRGPGEQFFGPGTRLTVL.

V gene TRBV4-1 combines with J gene TRBJ1-3; 10 bases line up with TRBD1. J gave up 1 base and V 2 bases, and 8 bases lay outside the gene matches. The CDR3 is 18 amino acids. Germline values: CDR1 MGHRA, CDR2 YSYEKL. The CDR3 bases are TGCGCCAGCAGCCAATTTGGGACAGGGGTAATTTCTGGAAACACCATATATTTT. This sequence encodes CASSQFGTGVISGNTIYF.

The chain uses TRBV30 and TRBJ1-1, with 7 bases identical to TRBD1. Germline values: CDR1 GTSNPN, CDR2 SVGIG (reference sequence). CDR3 length: 13 residues. J lost 5 bases, V lost 5 bases, and 8 bases had no gene match. CDR3 sequence: CAWATGYRTEAFF. CDR3 sequence (DNA): TGTGCCTGGGCGACAGGGTATAGGACTGAAGCTTTCTTT.

V gene TRBV25-1 combines with J gene TRBJ1-5; the match to TRBD1 covers 9 bases. V was pared by 3 bases and J by 4 bases, with 1 base of the junction left unmatched. Per germline, CDR1 MGHDK and CDR2 SYGVNS. The CDR3 sequence is 14 residues long. Here the CDR3 DNA reads TGTGCCAGCAGTGACGGACAGGGGAATCAGCCCCAGCATTTT. Protein product: CASSDGQGNQPQHF.

V is TRBV15 and J is TRBJ2-1; D call uncertain. Germline V CDR1 and CDR2: LNHNV, YYDKDF (reference sequence). This CDR3 is 14 amino acids long. Trimming pared 0 bases from V and 0 bases from J, leaving 3 bases between. This CDR3 is CATSRDPSYNEQFF. The CDR3 DNA reads TGTGCCACCAGCAGAGATCCCTCCTACAATGAGCAGTTCTTC.

CDR3 coding DNA: TGTGCCAGCAGTTCGACCAGATACTATGGCTACACCTTC. Translating gives CASSSTRYYGYTF. The chain recombines TRBV6-5 with TRBJ1-2; D is unresolved. The germline gives CDR1 MNHEY, CDR2 SVGAGI. V dropped 4 bases and J dropped 3 bases, with 9 bases sitting between them. This CDR3 has 13 amino acids.

The chain links TRBV28 to TRBJ1-3; a possible D gene is TRBD1 (6 bases). Germline lookup yields CDR1 MDHEN and CDR2 SYDVKM. V was trimmed by 2 bases and J by 2 bases, leaving 7 bases between them. CDR3 length: 14 residues. The CDR3 loop is CASSLKGAGNTIYF. The CDR3 nucleotides read TGTGCCAGCAGTTTAAAGGGGGCTGGAAACACCATATATTTT.